This T cell receptor beta chain was sequenced during a study of PD-1 blockade in classical Hodgkin lymphoma. Whole-study results and caveats: Reports described newly diagnosed patients as having lower baseline TCR diversity than healthy donors.

Assay used: immunoSEQ multiplex PCR; TCRdb lists only in-frame clones, some missing. Counted here are some 10,000 clones, roughly three quarters occurring once; the ten biggest clones make up roughly 24%. Trimming shortened V by 3 bases and J by 4 bases, and 18 bases separated the two germline ends. CDR3 length equals 16 residues. Germline V CDR1 and CDR2: KGHSH, LQKENI. Brentuximab vedotin exposure varied, and every patient relapsed after autologous stem cell transplantation. With respect to this clone: Its target is not known.

This receptor was taken from a human donor with classical Hodgkin lymphoma. This rearrangement joins TRBV18 to TRBJ2-5; the D gene is possibly TRBD2 (5 bases). The specimen was peripheral blood mononuclear cells (PBMCs), collected at baseline. In DNA form, the CDR3 reads TGTGCCAGCTCACCCAATTTGGGTTCAGGAGGAGAGACCCAGTACTTC. This encodes CASSPNLGSGGETQYF.